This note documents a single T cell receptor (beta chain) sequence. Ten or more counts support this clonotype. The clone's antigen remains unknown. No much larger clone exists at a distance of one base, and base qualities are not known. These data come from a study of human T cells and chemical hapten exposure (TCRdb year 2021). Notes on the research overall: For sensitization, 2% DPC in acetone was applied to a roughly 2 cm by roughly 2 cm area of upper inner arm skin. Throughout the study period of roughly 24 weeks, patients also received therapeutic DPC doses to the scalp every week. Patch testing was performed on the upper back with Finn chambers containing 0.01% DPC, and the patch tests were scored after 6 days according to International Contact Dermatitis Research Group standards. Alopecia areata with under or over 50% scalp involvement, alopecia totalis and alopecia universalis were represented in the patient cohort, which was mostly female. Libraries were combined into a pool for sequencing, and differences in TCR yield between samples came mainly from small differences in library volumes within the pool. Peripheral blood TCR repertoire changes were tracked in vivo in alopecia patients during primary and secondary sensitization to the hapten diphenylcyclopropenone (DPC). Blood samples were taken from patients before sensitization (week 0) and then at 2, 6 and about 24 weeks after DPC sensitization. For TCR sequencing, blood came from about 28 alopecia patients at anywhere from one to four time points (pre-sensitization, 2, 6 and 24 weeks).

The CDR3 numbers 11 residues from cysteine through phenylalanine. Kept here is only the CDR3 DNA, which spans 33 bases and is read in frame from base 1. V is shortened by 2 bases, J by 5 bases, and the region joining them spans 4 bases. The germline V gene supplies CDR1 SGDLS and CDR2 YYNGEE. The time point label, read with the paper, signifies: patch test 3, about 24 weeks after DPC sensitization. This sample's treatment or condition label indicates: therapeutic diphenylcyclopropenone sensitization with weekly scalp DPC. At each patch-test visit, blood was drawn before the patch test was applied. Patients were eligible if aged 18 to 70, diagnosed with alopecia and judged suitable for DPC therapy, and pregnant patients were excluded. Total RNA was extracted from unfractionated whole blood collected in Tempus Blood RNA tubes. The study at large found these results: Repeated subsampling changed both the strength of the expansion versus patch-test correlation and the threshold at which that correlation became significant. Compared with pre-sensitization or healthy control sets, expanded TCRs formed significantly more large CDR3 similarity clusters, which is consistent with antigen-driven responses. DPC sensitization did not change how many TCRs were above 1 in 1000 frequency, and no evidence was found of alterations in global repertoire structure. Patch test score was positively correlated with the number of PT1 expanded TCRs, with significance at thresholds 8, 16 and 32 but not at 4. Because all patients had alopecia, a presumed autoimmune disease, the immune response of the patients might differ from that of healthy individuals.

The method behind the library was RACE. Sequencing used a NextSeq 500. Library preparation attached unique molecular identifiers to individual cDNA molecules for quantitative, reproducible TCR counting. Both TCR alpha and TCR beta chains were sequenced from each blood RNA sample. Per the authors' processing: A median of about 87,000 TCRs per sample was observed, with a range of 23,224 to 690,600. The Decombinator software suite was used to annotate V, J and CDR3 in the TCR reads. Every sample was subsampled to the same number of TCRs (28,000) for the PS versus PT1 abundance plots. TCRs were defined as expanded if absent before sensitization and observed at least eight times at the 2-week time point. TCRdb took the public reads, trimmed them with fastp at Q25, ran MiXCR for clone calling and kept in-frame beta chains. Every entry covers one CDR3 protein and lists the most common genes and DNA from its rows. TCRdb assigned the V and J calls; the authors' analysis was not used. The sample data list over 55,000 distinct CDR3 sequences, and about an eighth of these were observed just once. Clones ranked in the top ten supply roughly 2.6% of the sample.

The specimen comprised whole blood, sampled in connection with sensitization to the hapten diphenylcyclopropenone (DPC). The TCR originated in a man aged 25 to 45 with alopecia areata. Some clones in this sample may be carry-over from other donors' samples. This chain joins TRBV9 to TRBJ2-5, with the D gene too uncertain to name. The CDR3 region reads CASSVAETQYF. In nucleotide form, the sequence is TGTGCCAGCAGCGTCGCGGAGACCCAGTACTTC.